The rows below give T cell receptor beta chains drawn from one sample of a study of shared T cell receptors in the human thymus. The data were produced by immunoSEQ multiplex PCR, yet TCRdb's version contains in-frame clones alone and is incomplete. This table has roughly 68,000 clones, about 96% appearing once. The sequenced material came from thymocytes. The receptors shown here come from a human donor. Each CDR3 is given with its conserved first and last residue. The D gene is left open where the match is weak.

TRBV30	.	TRBJ1-6	CAWSVRRKIPFPYNSPLHF	TGTGCCTGGAGTGTACGTCGAAAAATTCCCTTTCCCTATAATTCACCCCTCCACTTT
TRBV4-3	.	TRBJ1-1	CASSQDRQPETGNTEAFF	TGCGCCAGCAGCCAAGATCGACAACCCGAGACAGGGAACACTGAAGCTTTCTTT
TRBV4-2	.	TRBJ1-2	CASSQGSAGANYGYTF	TGTGCCAGCAGCCAAGGTTCGGCAGGAGCTAACTATGGCTACACCTTC
TRBV7-2	TRBD2	TRBJ2-1	CASKRGGPKQPYNEQFF	TGTGCCAGCAAACGCGGGGGGCCAAAACAACCATACAATGAGCAGTTCTTC
TRBV19	.	TRBJ1-1	CASSAKNTEAFF	TGTGCCAGTAGTGCGAAGAACACTGAAGCTTTCTTT
TRBV4-3	.	TRBJ2-7	CASSQESTGSYEQYF	TGCGCCAGCAGCCAAGAGTCTACAGGCTCCTACGAGCAGTACTTC
TRBV5-3	.	TRBJ2-5	CASDKRETQYF	TGTGCCAGTGATAAGCGGGAGACCCAGTACTTC
TRBV6-9	TRBD1	TRBJ1-1	CASSYSGDSQGTEAFF	TGTGCCAGCAGTTATTCTGGGGACAGTCAGGGCACTGAAGCTTTCTTT
TRBV14	.	TRBJ1-2	CASSQFQGGDYGYTF	TGTGCCAGCAGCCAATTTCAGGGCGGGGACTATGGCTACACCTTC
TRBV5-6	.	TRBJ2-7	CASSLFRDEQYF	TGTGCCAGCAGCTTGTTCAGGGACGAGCAGTACTTC
TRBV27	.	TRBJ1-1	CASSGAPAEAFF	TGTGCCAGCAGCGGGGCCCCAGCTGAAGCTTTCTTT
TRBV29-1	TRBD2	TRBJ2-3	CSVEYPPLLAGGITDTQYF	TGCAGCGTTGAATACCCACCCCTACTAGCGGGGGGGATCACAGATACGCAGTATTTT
TRBV18	.	TRBJ1-2	CASSPLGGSSYGYTF	TGTGCCAGCTCCCCCCTGGGGGGGTCGAGCTATGGCTACACCTTC
TRBV15	.	TRBJ1-1	CATSRDFHTMNTEAFF	TGTGCCACCAGCAGAGATTTCCACACGATGAACACTGAAGCTTTCTTT
TRBV18	TRBD2	TRBJ2-5	CASSPTSRTGETQYF	TGTGCCAGCTCACCGACTAGCCGGACGGGGGAGACCCAGTACTTC
TRBV4-2	TRBD2	TRBJ2-3	CASSQDEAGGPKRDTQYF	TGTGCCAGCAGCCAAGATGAAGCGGGGGGGCCAAAGCGGGATACGCAGTATTTT
TRBV7-2	.	TRBJ1-4	CASSRKVRGEKLFF	TGTGCCAGCAGCCGTAAAGTACGGGGTGAAAAACTGTTTTTT
TRBV30	.	TRBJ2-1	CAWSQAINNEQFF	TGTGCCTGGAGTCAGGCTATCAATAATGAGCAGTTCTTC
TRBV2	TRBD1	TRBJ2-7	CASSIHGQGALASYEQYF	TGTGCCAGCAGCATCCATGGACAGGGGGCCTTGGCGAGCTACGAGCAGTACTTC
TRBV30	.	TRBJ1-1	CAWAGNTEAFF	TGTGCCTGGGCAGGGAACACTGAAGCTTTCTTT
TRBV13	.	TRBJ2-2	CASKLSSPFPGRTGELFF	TGTGCCAGCAAACTTAGTTCCCCTTTCCCAGGGCGCACCGGGGAGCTGTTTTTT
TRBV9	TRBD2	TRBJ2-1	CASSVTLAGVNEQFF	TGTGCCAGCAGCGTAACACTAGCGGGGGTCAATGAGCAGTTCTTC